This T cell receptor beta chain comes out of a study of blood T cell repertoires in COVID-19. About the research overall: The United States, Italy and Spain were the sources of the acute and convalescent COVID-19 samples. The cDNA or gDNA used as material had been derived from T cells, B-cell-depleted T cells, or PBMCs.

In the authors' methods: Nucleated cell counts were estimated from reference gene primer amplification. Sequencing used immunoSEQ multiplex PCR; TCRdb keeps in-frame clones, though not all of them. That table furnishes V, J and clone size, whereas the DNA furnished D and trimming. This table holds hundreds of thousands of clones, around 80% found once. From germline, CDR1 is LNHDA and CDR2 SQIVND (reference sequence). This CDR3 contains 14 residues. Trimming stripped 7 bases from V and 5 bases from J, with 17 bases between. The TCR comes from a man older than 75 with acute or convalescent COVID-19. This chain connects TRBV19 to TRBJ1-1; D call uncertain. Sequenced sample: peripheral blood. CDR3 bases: TGTGCCAGTACCTCCGTCGGGGAGTATACTGAAGCTTTCTTT. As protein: CASTSVGEYTEAFF. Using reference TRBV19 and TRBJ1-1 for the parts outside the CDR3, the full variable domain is DGGITQSPKYLFRKEGQNVTLSCEQNLNHDAMYWYRQDPGQGLRLIYYSQIVNDFQKGDIAEGYSVSREKKESFPLTVTSAQKNPTAFYLCASTSVGEYTEAFFGQGTRLTVV.